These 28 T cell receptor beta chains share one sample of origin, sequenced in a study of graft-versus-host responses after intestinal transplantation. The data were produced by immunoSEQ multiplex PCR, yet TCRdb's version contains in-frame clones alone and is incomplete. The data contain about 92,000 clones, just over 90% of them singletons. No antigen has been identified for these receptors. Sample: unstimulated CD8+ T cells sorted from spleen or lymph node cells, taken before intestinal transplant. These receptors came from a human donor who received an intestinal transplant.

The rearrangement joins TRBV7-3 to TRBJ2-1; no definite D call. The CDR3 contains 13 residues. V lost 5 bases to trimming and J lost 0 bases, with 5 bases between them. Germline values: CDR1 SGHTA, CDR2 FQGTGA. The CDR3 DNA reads TGTGCCAGCAGCCAGGACTCCTACAATGAGCAGTTCTTC. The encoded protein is CASSQDSYNEQFF.

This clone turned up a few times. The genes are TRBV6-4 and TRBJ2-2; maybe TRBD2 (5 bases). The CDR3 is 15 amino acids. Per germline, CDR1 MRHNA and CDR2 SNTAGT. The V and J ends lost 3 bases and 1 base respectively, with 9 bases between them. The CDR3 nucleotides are TGTGCCAGCAGTGAGGCCGCGGGGAACACCGGGGAGCTGTTTTTT. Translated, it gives CASSEAAGNTGELFF.

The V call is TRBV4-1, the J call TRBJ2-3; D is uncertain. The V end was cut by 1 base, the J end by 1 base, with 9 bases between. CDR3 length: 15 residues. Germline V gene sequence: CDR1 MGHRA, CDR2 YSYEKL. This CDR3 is CASSQVGGRTDTQYF. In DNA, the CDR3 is TGCGCCAGCAGCCAAGTTGGTGGACGCACAGATACGCAGTATTTT.

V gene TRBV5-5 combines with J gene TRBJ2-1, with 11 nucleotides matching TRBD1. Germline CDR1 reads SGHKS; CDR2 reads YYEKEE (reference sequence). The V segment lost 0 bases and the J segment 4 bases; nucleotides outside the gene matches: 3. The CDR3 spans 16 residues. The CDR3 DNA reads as TGTGCCAGCAGCTTGGATTGGGACAGGGGGTACAATGAGCAGTTCTTC. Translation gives CASSLDWDRGYNEQFF.

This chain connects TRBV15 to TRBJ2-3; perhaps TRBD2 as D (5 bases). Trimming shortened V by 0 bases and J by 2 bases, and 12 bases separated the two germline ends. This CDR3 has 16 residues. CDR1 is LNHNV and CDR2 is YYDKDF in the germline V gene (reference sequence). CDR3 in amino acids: CATSRDPTTYTDTQYF. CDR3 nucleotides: TGTGCCACCAGCAGAGATCCGACTACGTACACAGATACGCAGTATTTT.

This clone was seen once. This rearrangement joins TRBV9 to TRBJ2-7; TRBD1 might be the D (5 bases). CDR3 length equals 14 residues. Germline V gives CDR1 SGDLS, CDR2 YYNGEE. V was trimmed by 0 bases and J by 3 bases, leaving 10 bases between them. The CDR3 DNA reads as TGTGCCAGCAGCGTAGCCCCAGGGAACTACGAGCAGTACTTC. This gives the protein CASSVAPGNYEQYF.

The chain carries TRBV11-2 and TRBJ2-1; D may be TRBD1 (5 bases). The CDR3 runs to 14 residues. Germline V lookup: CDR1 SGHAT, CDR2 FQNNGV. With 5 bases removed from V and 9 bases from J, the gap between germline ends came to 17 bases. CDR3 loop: CASSHPTENTEQFF. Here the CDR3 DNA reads TGTGCCAGCAGCCACCCGACAGAGAATACTGAGCAGTTCTTC.

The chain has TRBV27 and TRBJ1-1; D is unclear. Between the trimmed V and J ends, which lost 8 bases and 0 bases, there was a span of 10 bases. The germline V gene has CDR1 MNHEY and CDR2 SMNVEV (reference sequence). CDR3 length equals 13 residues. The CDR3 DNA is TGTGCCAGCGGAATCACAGTGAACACTGAAGCTTTCTTT. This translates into CASGITVNTEAFF.

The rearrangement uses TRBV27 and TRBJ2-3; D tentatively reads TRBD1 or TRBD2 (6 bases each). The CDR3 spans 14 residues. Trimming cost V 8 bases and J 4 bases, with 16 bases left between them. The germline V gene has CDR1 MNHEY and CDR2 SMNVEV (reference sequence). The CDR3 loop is CASGPLGGPDTQYF. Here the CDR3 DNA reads TGTGCCAGCGGCCCCCTAGGGGGGCCAGATACGCAGTATTTT.

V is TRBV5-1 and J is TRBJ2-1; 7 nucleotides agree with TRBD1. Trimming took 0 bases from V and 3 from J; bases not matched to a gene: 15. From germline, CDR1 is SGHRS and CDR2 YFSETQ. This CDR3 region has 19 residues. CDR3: CASSLDTRLTGTIYNEQFF. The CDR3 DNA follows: TGCGCCAGCAGCTTGGACACTCGACTGACAGGGACCATCTACAATGAGCAGTTCTTC. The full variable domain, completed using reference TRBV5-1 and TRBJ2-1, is KAGVTQTPRYLIKTRGQQVTLSCSPISGHRSVSWYQQTPGQGLQFLFEYFSETQRNKGNFPGRFSGRQFSNSRSEMNVSTLELGDSALYLCASSLDTRLTGTIYNEQFFGPGTRLTVL.

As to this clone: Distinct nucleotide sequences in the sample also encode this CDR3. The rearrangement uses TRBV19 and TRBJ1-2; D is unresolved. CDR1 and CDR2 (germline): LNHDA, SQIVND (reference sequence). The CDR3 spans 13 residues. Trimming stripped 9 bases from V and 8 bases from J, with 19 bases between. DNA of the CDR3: TGTGCCAGCAGTCCCGCAACGGGTGAGGGCTACACCTTC. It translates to CASSPATGEGYTF.

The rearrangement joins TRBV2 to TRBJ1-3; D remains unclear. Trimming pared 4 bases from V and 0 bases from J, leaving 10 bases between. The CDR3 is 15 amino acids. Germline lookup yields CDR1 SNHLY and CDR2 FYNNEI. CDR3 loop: CASSVRDHSGNTIYF. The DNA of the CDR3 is TGTGCCAGCAGTGTCCGCGACCACTCTGGAAACACCATATATTTT.

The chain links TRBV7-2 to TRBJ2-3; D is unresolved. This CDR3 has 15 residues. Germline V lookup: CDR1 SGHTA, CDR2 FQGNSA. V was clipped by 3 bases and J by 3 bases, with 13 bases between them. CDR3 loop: CASSFWLRSTDTQYF. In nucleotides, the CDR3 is TGTGCCAGCAGCTTTTGGCTCAGGAGTACAGATACGCAGTATTTT.

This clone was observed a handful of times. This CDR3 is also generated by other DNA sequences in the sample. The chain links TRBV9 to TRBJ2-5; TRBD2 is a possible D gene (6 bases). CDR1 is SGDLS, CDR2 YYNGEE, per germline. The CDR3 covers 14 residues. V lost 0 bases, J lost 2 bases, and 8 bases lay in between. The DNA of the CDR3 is TGTGCCAGCAGCGTAGTGGGGGGACAAGAGACCCAGTACTTC. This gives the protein CASSVVGGQETQYF.

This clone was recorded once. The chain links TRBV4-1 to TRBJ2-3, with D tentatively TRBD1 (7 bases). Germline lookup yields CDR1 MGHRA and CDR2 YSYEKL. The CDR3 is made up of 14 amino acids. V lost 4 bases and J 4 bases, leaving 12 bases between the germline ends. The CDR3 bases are TGCGCCAGCAGCCCTCCAGGGGGGCCAGATACGCAGTATTTT. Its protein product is CASSPPGGPDTQYF.

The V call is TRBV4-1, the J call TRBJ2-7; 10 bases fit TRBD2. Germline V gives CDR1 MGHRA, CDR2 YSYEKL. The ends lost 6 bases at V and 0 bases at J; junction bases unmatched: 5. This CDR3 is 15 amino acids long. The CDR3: CASSRLAGNSYEQYF. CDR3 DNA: TGCGCCAGCAGTCGACTAGCGGGTAACTCCTACGAGCAGTACTTC.

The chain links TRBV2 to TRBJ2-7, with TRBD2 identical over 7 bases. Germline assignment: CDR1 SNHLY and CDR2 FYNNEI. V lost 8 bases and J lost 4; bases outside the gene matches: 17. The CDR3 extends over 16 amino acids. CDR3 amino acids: CASLSQNKRGGYEQYF. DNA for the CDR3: TGTGCCAGCTTGTCGCAGAATAAGCGGGGTGGTTACGAGCAGTACTTC.

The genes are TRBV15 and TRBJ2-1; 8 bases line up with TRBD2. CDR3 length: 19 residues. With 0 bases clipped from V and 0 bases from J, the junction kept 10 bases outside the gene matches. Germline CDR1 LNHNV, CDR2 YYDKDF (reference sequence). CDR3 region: CATSRDPIWSGSSYNEQFF. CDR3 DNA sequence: TGTGCCACCAGCAGAGATCCCATATGGAGCGGGAGCTCCTACAATGAGCAGTTCTTC.

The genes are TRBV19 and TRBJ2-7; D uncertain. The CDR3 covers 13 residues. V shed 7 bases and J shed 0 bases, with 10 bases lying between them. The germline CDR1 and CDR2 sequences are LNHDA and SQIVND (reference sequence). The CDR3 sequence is CASKERSSYEQYF. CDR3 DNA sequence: TGTGCCAGTAAGGAGAGGAGCTCCTACGAGCAGTACTTC. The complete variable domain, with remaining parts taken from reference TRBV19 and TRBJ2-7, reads DGGITQSPKYLFRKEGQNVTLSCEQNLNHDAMYWYRQDPGQGLRLIYYSQIVNDFQKGDIAEGYSVSREKKESFPLTVTSAQKNPTAFYLCASKERSSYEQYFGPGTRLTVT.

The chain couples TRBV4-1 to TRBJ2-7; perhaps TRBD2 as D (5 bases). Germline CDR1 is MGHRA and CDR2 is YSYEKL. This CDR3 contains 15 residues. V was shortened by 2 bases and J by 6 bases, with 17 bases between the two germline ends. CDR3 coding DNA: TGCGCCAGCAGCCAATGGCCTGTTTGGGGAGTCGAGCAGTACTTC. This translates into CASSQWPVWGVEQYF.

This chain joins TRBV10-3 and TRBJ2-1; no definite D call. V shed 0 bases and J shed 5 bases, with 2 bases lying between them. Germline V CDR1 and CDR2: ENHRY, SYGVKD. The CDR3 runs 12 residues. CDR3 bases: TGTGCCATCAGTGAGTCAGACAATGAGCAGTTCTTC. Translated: CAISESDNEQFF.

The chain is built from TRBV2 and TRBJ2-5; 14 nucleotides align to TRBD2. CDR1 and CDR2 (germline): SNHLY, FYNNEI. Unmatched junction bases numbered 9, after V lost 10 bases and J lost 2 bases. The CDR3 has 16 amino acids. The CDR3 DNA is TGTGCCACGTGGACTAGCGGGGGGTCACAGCAAGAGACCCAGTACTTC. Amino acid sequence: CATWTSGGSQQETQYF.

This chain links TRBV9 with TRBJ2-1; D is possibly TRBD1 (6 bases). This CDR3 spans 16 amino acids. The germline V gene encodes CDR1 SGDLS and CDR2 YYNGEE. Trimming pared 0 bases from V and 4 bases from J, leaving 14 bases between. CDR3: CASSVGGQPDYNEQFF. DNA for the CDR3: TGTGCCAGCAGCGTAGGCGGACAGCCAGATTACAATGAGCAGTTCTTC.

As DNA, the CDR3 is TGTGCCAGCAGCCTTACGGGGGCTTACTACGAGCAGTACTTC. It yields the protein CASSLTGAYYEQYF. This chain connects TRBV7-9 to TRBJ2-7; D is possibly TRBD1 or TRBD2 (6 bases each). CDR1 is SEHNR and CDR2 is FQNEAQ in the germline V gene (reference sequence). The CDR3 loop spans 14 amino acids. The germline V and J ends were trimmed by 5 bases and 3 bases, with 14 bases remaining between them.

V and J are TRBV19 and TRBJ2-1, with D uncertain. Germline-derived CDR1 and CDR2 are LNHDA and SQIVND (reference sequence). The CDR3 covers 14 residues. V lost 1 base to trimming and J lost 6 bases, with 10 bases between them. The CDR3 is CASSIGEKGNEQFF. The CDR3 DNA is TGTGCCAGTAGTATAGGGGAAAAGGGCAATGAGCAGTTCTTC.

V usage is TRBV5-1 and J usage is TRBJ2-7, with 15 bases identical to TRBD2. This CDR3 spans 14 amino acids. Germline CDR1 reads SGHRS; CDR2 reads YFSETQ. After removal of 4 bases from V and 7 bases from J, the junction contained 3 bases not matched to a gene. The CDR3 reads CASSPGTSGREQYF. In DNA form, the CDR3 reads TGCGCCAGCAGCCCCGGGACTAGCGGGAGGGAGCAGTACTTC.

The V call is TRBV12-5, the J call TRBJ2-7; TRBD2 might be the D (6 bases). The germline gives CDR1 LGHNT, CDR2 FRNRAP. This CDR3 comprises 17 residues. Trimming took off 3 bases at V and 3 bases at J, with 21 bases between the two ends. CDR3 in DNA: TGTGCTAGTGGTTTCCCCATTTTTGGGGGAGGACTCTACGAGCAGTACTTC. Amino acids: CASGFPIFGGGLYEQYF.

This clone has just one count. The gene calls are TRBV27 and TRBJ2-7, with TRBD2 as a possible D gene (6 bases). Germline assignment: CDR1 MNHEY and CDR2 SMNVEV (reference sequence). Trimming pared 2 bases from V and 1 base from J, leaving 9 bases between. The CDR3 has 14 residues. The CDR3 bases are TGTGCCAGCAGTTTAGCCAGCGGGTCCTACGAGCAGTACTTC. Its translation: CASSLASGSYEQYF.